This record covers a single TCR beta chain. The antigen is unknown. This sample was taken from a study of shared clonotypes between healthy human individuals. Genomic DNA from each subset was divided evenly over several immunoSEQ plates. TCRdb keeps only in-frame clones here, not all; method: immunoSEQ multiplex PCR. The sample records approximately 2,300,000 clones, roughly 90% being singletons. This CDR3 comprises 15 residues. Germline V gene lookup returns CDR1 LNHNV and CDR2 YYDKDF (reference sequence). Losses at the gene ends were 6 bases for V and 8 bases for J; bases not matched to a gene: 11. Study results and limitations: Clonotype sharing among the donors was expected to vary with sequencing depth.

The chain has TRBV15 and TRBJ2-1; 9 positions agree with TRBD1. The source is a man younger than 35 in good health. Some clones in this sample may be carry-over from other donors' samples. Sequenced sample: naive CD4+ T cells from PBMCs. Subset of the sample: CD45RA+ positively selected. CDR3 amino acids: CATRRPGQGIHEQFF. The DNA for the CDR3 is TGTGCCACCAGGAGGCCGGGACAGGGTATCCATGAGCAGTTCTTC.